The 22 T cell receptor beta chains listed next were all sequenced from one sample in a study of shared clonotypes between healthy human individuals. Positive CCR7 selection of CD45RO-negative cells yielded the naive CD8 cells, and terminally differentiated effector memory CD45RA+ cells were excluded. Profiling relied on immunoSEQ multiplex PCR, and the TCRdb table lists in-frame clones only, not all of them. The sample yields about 680,000 clones, just over 90% seen once. The sample was naive CD8+ T cells sorted from blood. The receptors here all came from a young man in good health.

This clone was detected only once. The chain combines TRBV19 with TRBJ2-1, with TRBD2 as a possible D gene (6 bases). CDR3 length: 17 amino acids. Trimming left V 7 bases short and J 6 bases short, with 25 bases between. The V gene's germline CDR1 is LNHDA and CDR2 SQIVND (reference sequence). CDR3 bases: TGTGCCAGTAACGGGTTCGTAGTGGTTGGAGGGAGCAATGAGCAGTTCTTC. The encoded protein is CASNGFVVVGGSNEQFF.

V usage is TRBV2 and J usage is TRBJ2-1; 13 bases map to TRBD2. V was pared by 7 bases and J by 4 bases, with 7 bases of the junction left unmatched. Germline assignment: CDR1 SNHLY and CDR2 FYNNEI. The CDR3 consists of 16 residues. CDR3 nucleotides: TGTGCCAGCACAGGACTAGCGGGAGAGTTATACAATGAGCAGTTCTTC. Its protein is CASTGLAGELYNEQFF.

CDR3: CASRRDGNEKLFF. In DNA form, the CDR3 reads TGTGCCAGCAGAAGGGACGGTAATGAAAAACTGTTTTTT. This rearrangement joins TRBV6-5 to TRBJ1-4; possibly TRBD1 for D (5 bases). This CDR3 spans 13 amino acids. V was cut by 6 bases and J by 4 bases, with 9 bases left in between. Germline V gene sequence: CDR1 MNHEY, CDR2 SVGAGI.

The rearrangement joins TRBV28 to TRBJ1-5; tentatively, D is TRBD1 (6 bases). Germline CDR1 is MDHEN and CDR2 is SYDVKM. The length of the CDR3 is 16 residues. Trimming stripped 3 bases from V and 3 bases from J, with 15 bases between. As DNA, the CDR3 is TGTGCCAGCAGTTTGTACGGGGGACAAATCAATCAGCCCCAGCATTTT. This translates into CASSLYGGQINQPQHF.

The V gene is TRBV12-2, the J gene TRBJ1-2. TRBV12-2 is a pseudogene. This CDR3 is 13 amino acids long. The DNA for the CDR3 is TGTGCAAGTCGCTGGGGGGTTAGGGATGGCTACACCTTC. Protein sequence: CASRWGVRDGYTF.

The genes are TRBV7-6 and TRBJ2-7, with 9 bases identical to TRBD1. CDR3 length: 16 residues. V dropped 1 base and J dropped 4; count of bases not matched to a gene: 8. Germline V lookup: CDR1 SGHVS, CDR2 FNYEAQ. The CDR3 sequence: CASSLVEEGQGYEQYF. Written as DNA, the CDR3 is TGTGCCAGCAGCTTAGTCGAAGAGGGACAGGGATACGAGCAGTACTTC.

V usage is TRBV7-8 and J usage is TRBJ1-2; 10 positions agree with TRBD1. Per the germline V gene, CDR1 is SGHVS and CDR2 is FQNEAQ. This CDR3 has 15 amino acids. The ends lost 5 bases at V and 8 bases at J; junction bases unmatched: 11. CDR3 in amino acids: CASSTRQGALSGYTF. The DNA for the CDR3 is TGTGCCAGCAGCACGAGACAGGGGGCGTTATCCGGCTACACCTTC.

This chain connects TRBV12-5 to TRBJ2-1, with TRBD2 matching 10 bases. The germline V gene encodes CDR1 LGHNT and CDR2 FRNRAP. The CDR3 contains 16 residues. V lost 6 bases, J lost 2 bases, and 7 bases stayed unmatched. CDR3 protein: CASGSSGRAPYNEQFF. The CDR3 region has the DNA TGTGCTAGTGGCTCCAGCGGGAGGGCCCCCTACAATGAGCAGTTCTTC.

V usage is TRBV28 and J usage is TRBJ1-1; D is undetermined. V was clipped by 5 bases and J by 3 bases, with 10 bases between them. Germline values: CDR1 MDHEN, CDR2 SYDVKM. The CDR3 length is 13 residues. The CDR3 sequence is CASSAFADTEAFF. CDR3 nucleotides: TGTGCCAGCAGTGCATTCGCGGACACTGAAGCTTTCTTT.

The chain employs TRBV5-6 and TRBJ2-1; tentative D call: TRBD1 (6 bases). Trimming shortened V by 4 bases and J by 7 bases, and 12 bases separated the two germline ends. The CDR3 is made up of 13 amino acids. CDR1 and CDR2 (germline): SGHDT, YYEEEE. The CDR3 sequence is CASSPGHANEQFF. CDR3 DNA: TGTGCCAGCAGCCCGGGACACGCGAATGAGCAGTTCTTC.

As for this clone: Other nucleotide sequences from this sample produce the same CDR3. The rearrangement uses TRBV29-1 and TRBJ2-5; D remains ambiguous. The CDR3 spans 10 residues. V gave up 6 bases and J gave up 3 bases, with 5 bases separating them. CDR1 is SQVTM, CDR2 ANQGSEA, per germline. In nucleotides, the CDR3 is TGCAGCGTAAGAAAAGAGACCCAGTACTTC. Encoded protein: CSVRKETQYF.

The chain is built from TRBV28 and TRBJ2-3; D is possibly TRBD2 (5 bases). Per the germline V gene, CDR1 is MDHEN and CDR2 is SYDVKM. V was clipped by 5 bases and J by 1 base, with 13 bases between them. The CDR3 spans 15 residues. The CDR3 DNA sequence: TGTGCCAGCAGTCAGGACTTTGTCCGCACAGATACGCAGTATTTT. This sequence encodes CASSQDFVRTDTQYF.

In nucleotides, the CDR3 is TGTGCCATCAGTGAATACAGGGACCGACGATATGGCTACACCTTC. It encodes CAISEYRDRRYGYTF. The V and J genes are TRBV10-3 and TRBJ1-2, with a possible D match to TRBD1 (6 bases). Trimming removed 3 bases from V and 5 bases from J, with 16 bases in between. CDR3 length: 15 amino acids. CDR1 and CDR2 (germline): ENHRY, SYGVKD.

The chain joins TRBV9 to TRBJ2-2; 7 bases fit TRBD2. The V gene's germline CDR1 is SGDLS and CDR2 YYNGEE. V lost 4 bases, J lost 0 bases, and 6 bases stayed unmatched. The CDR3 contains 16 residues. The CDR3 DNA reads as TGTGCCAGCAGCCCTAGCGGAGCCGCGAACACCGGGGAGCTGTTTTTT. Translated, it gives CASSPSGAANTGELFF.

The chain links TRBV6-1 to TRBJ1-2; D is undetermined. The CDR3 spans 13 residues. Trimming removed 7 bases at V and 2 bases at J, with 11 bases between. Germline V gene data show CDR1 as MNHNS and CDR2 as SASEGT. DNA of the CDR3: TGTGCCAGCATTCTACTCTGGAACTATGGCTACACCTTC. This sequence encodes CASILLWNYGYTF.

The J gene is TRBJ1-5, the V gene TRBV5-8, with 9 bases lining up with TRBD1. J lost 9 bases, V lost 2 bases, and 9 bases had no gene match. The V gene's germline CDR1 is SGHTS and CDR2 YDEGEE. The CDR3 spans 15 residues. The CDR3 region is CASSFPGQGGGPQHF. The CDR3 DNA reads as TGTGCCAGCAGCTTCCCGGGACAGGGCGGAGGGCCCCAGCATTTT.

V is TRBV6-5 and J is TRBJ2-1; 9 bases agree with TRBD2. Trimming cost V 6 bases and J 2 bases; bases outside gene matches: 5. This CDR3 contains 15 residues. CDR1 MNHEY and CDR2 SVGAGI come from the germline V gene. In DNA, the CDR3 is TGTGCCAGCAGACCCACTAGCGGGCCCTACAATGAGCAGTTCTTC. Encoded protein: CASRPTSGPYNEQFF.

The chain carries TRBV19 and TRBJ2-7, with TRBD1 matching 9 bases. This CDR3 has 14 amino acids. The V and J ends lost 3 bases and 5 bases, in that order; junction bases with no gene match: 5. Germline values: CDR1 LNHDA, CDR2 SQIVND (reference sequence). As DNA, the CDR3 is TGTGCCAGTAGTATGGGACAGGGATCTCACGAGCAGTACTTC. Amino acids: CASSMGQGSHEQYF.

This chain joins TRBV6-1 and TRBJ2-7; 9 nucleotides line up with TRBD1. CDR3 length: 14 residues. CDR1 is MNHNS and CDR2 is SASEGT in the germline V gene. V was clipped by 3 bases and J by 6 bases; unmatched bases: 6. The CDR3 is CASSDWDRVREQYF. DNA for the CDR3: TGTGCCAGCAGTGACTGGGACAGGGTGCGCGAGCAGTACTTC.

This chain connects TRBV14 to TRBJ2-1, with a possible D match to TRBD2 (6 bases). Germline V gene data show CDR1 as SGHDN and CDR2 as FVKESK. This CDR3 is 13 amino acids long. V lost 4 bases and J 5 bases, leaving 9 bases between the germline ends. The CDR3 spells CASSLTSNNEQFF. The CDR3 DNA reads as TGTGCCAGCAGCCTGACTAGTAACAATGAGCAGTTCTTC.

V usage is TRBV27 and J usage is TRBJ2-2; the match to TRBD1 covers 7 bases. Unmatched junction bases numbered 5, after V lost 3 bases and J lost 10 bases. The germline V gene encodes CDR1 MNHEY and CDR2 SMNVEV (reference sequence). CDR3 length equals 13 residues. CDR3 DNA: TGTGCCAGCAGTTTTGGGACAGTAGAGGAGCTGTTTTTT. It codes for CASSFGTVEELFF.

The chain combines TRBV6-1 with TRBJ1-1, with 10 bases that match TRBD1. This CDR3 is 13 amino acids long. Losses at the gene ends were 6 bases for V and 6 bases for J; bases not matched to a gene: 4. Germline assignment: CDR1 MNHNS and CDR2 SASEGT. The CDR3 reads CASRRQGASEAFF. CDR3 in DNA: TGTGCCAGCAGAAGACAGGGGGCGTCTGAAGCTTTCTTT.